This entry lists 32 T cell receptor beta chains sequenced from one sample in a study of blood T cell repertoires in COVID-19. Generated by immunoSEQ multiplex PCR, the TCRdb table keeps only in-frame clones and is missing some. Of around 70,000 clones listed, around 87% are singletons. What was sequenced was peripheral blood. Receptors were obtained from a woman aged 80 or over with active or convalescent COVID-19.

This clone has more than one count but fewer than ten. This specimen includes other DNA sequences encoding the same CDR3. The V call is TRBV6-2 or TRBV6-3, the J call TRBJ2-1; 9 nucleotides match TRBD2. The CDR3 has 14 residues. Germline loops: CDR1 MNHEY, CDR2 SVGEGT. Unmatched junction bases numbered 2, after V lost 4 bases and J lost 4 bases. The CDR3 bases are TGTGCCAGCAGTTTAGCGGGGGTTTACAATGAGCAGTTCTTC. It translates to CASSLAGVYNEQFF.

The chain recombines TRBV6-2 or TRBV6-3 with TRBJ2-7; TRBD2 matches at 8 bases. The CDR3 totals 16 residues. The germline CDR1 and CDR2 sequences are MNHEY and SVGEGT. Germline trimming cut 5 bases from V and 3 bases from J; bases unmatched to any gene: 12. The CDR3 spells CASSPALLAVGYEQYF. CDR3 nucleotide sequence: TGTGCCAGCAGTCCGGCTTTACTAGCGGTTGGCTACGAGCAGTACTTC.

The V call is TRBV30, the J call TRBJ1-5, with D perhaps TRBD1 (6 bases). CDR3 length: 13 amino acids. Trimming cost V 0 bases and J 7 bases, with 10 bases left between them. Germline-derived CDR1 and CDR2 are GTSNPN and SVGIG (reference sequence). The CDR3, as DNA: TGTGCCTGGAGTGTCAGGGGTCCGCAGCCCCAGCATTTT. The encoded protein is CAWSVRGPQPQHF.

The rearrangement links TRBV6-2 or TRBV6-3 to TRBJ2-3, with D unclear. V lost 4 bases and J 0 bases, leaving 14 bases between the germline ends. Germline assignment: CDR1 MNHEY and CDR2 SVGEGT. The CDR3 contains 16 residues. This chain's CDR3 is CASSSRLARSTDTQYF. CDR3 nucleotide sequence: TGTGCCAGCAGTTCCAGACTGGCACGGAGCACAGATACGCAGTATTTT.

This clone was counted a single time. This rearrangement joins TRBV3-1 (or the pseudogene TRBV3-2) to TRBJ2-5, with D uncertain. V was pared by 1 base and J by 0 bases, with 6 bases between. Germline CDR1 LGHDT, CDR2 YNNKEL (reference sequence). This CDR3 region has 14 residues. The CDR3 protein is CASSQGGDQETQYF. The CDR3 coding sequence is TGTGCCAGCAGCCAAGGAGGCGACCAAGAGACCCAGTACTTC.

The V and J genes are TRBV7-8 and TRBJ1-2, with D possibly being TRBD1 (5 bases). Germline assignment: CDR1 SGHVS and CDR2 FQNEAQ. Trimming removed 5 bases at V and 3 bases at J, with 10 bases between. This CDR3 comprises 13 residues. CDR3 region: CASSGAEYYGYTF. The DNA of the CDR3 is TGTGCCAGCAGCGGGGCAGAATACTATGGCTACACCTTC. Full variable domain (outside the CDR3, taken from reference TRBV7-8 and TRBJ1-2): GAGVSQSPRYKVAKRGQDVALRCDPISGHVSLFWYQQALGQGPEFLTYFQNEAQLDKSGLPSDRFFAERPEGSVSTLKIQRTQQEDSAVYLCASSGAEYYGYTFGSGTRLTVV.

The chain joins TRBV6-2 or TRBV6-3 to TRBJ1-2; 10 bases line up with TRBD1. From germline, CDR1 is MNHEY and CDR2 SVGEGT. Trimming took 4 bases from V and 6 from J; bases not matched to a gene: 14. The CDR3 is 17 residues long. CDR3 sequence (DNA): TGTGCCAGCAGTTCTTATCCGGGACAGGGGACCTTAAATGGCTACACCTTC. It yields the protein CASSSYPGQGTLNGYTF.

The V call is TRBV5-6, the J call TRBJ1-4; possible D gene TRBD1, 5 bases. Trimming removed 2 bases from V and 8 bases from J, with 7 bases in between. The CDR3 consists of 12 residues. Germline V gene sequence: CDR1 SGHDT, CDR2 YYEEEE. As DNA, the CDR3 is TGTGCCAGCAGCTTTTCAGGGGAAAAACTGTTTTTT. Its protein product is CASSFSGEKLFF.

This chain links TRBV7-2 with TRBJ2-7, with 8 bases that match TRBD2. The CDR3 is 16 amino acids. Germline CDR1 and CDR2: SGHTA and FQGNSA. V lost 3 bases to trimming and J lost 6 bases; unmatched junction nucleotides: 13. CDR3: CASSLQLGGAYPEQYF. The CDR3 coding sequence is TGTGCCAGCAGCTTGCAACTCGGGGGGGCATATCCCGAGCAGTACTTC.

V gene TRBV3-1 (or the pseudogene TRBV3-2) combines with J gene TRBJ1-2; 9 nucleotides line up with TRBD1. The CDR3 consists of 14 residues. Germline V gene sequence: CDR1 LGHDT, CDR2 YNNKEL (reference sequence). V trimming: 5 bases; J trimming: 3 bases; junction bases outside the gene matches: 4. CDR3 amino acids: CASSYRDRDYGYTF. In nucleotides, the CDR3 is TGTGCCAGCAGCTACCGGGACAGGGACTATGGCTACACCTTC.

This rearrangement joins TRBV4-3 to TRBJ2-2, with a tentative D call TRBD2 (5 bases). Germline assignment: CDR1 LGHNA and CDR2 YSLEER. The CDR3 contains 17 residues. V lost 4 bases and J lost 1, with 16 bases in between. In DNA, the CDR3 is TGCGCCAGCAGCCCAGCTGCCTACGGAGGGAACACCGGGGAGCTGTTTTTT. As protein: CASSPAAYGGNTGELFF.

The chain couples TRBV7-8 to TRBJ1-2; a weak D match, TRBD1 (5 bases). The CDR3 sequence is 15 residues long. Germline-derived CDR1 and CDR2 are SGHVS and FQNEAQ. Trimming took off 3 bases at V and 2 bases at J, with 13 bases between the two ends. In DNA form, the CDR3 reads TGTGCCAGCAGCTTTCAGGGTAGGGGAAACTATGGCTACACCTTC. Translation: CASSFQGRGNYGYTF.

The chain joins TRBV6-5 to TRBJ2-1; D ambiguous. The CDR3 length is 14 residues. Germline V lookup: CDR1 MNHEY, CDR2 SVGAGI. Trimming took off 0 bases at V and 8 bases at J, with 11 bases between the two ends. DNA of the CDR3: TGTGCCAGCAGTTACTCGAATAATCAGGATGAGCAGTTCTTC. Translated: CASSYSNNQDEQFF.

The chain recombines TRBV4-3 with TRBJ1-5, with 7 bases lining up with TRBD1. Germline V gene lookup returns CDR1 LGHNA and CDR2 YSLEER. V was pared by 0 bases and J by 5 bases, with 10 bases of the junction left unmatched. This CDR3 region has 17 residues. The DNA of the CDR3 is TGCGCCAGCAGCCAAGAATTCCGAGGACAGGCCCATCAGCCCCAGCATTTT. Its protein product is CASSQEFRGQAHQPQHF.

This sequence joins TRBV30 and TRBJ1-2, with no clear D. Trimming left V 1 base short and J 4 bases short, with 13 bases between. In germline, CDR1 is GTSNPN, CDR2 SVGIG (reference sequence). The CDR3 consists of 14 residues. CDR3 nucleotides: TGTGCCTGGAGTGCGGTATGGGCGGGCTATGGCTACACCTTC. Encoded protein: CAWSAVWAGYGYTF.

The chain employs TRBV7-2 and TRBJ2-1; a possible D gene is TRBD2 (5 bases). CDR3 length equals 16 residues. Trimming cost V 0 bases and J 2 bases, with 11 bases left between them. CDR1 is SGHTA and CDR2 is FQGNSA in the germline V gene. CDR3: CASSLAGGWPYNEQFF. In DNA form, the CDR3 reads TGTGCCAGCAGCTTAGCGGGCGGGTGGCCCTACAATGAGCAGTTCTTC. Combining the CDR3 with reference TRBV7-2 and TRBJ2-1 gives the whole variable domain GAGVSQSPSNKVTEKGKDVELRCDPISGHTALYWYRQSLGQGLEFLIYFQGNSAPDKSGLPSDRFSAERTGGSVSTLTIQRTQQEDSAVYLCASSLAGGWPYNEQFFGPGTRLTVL.

The V gene is TRBV6-2 or TRBV6-3, the J gene TRBJ1-1; 11 bases are shared with TRBD1. Germline-derived CDR1 and CDR2 are MNHEY and SVGEGT. Trimming cost V 6 bases and J 10 bases; bases outside gene matches: 10. The CDR3 covers 14 residues. The CDR3 nucleotides are TGTGCCAGCAGCAAAACGGGACAGGGGGTTGCAGCTTTCTTT. Residues: CASSKTGQGVAAFF.

The chain has TRBV7-9 and TRBJ2-5, with TRBD2 identical over 10 bases. This CDR3 is built from 15 residues. V was clipped by 1 base and J by 5 bases; unmatched bases: 4. The germline V gene encodes CDR1 SEHNR and CDR2 FQNEAQ (reference sequence). For the CDR3, the DNA is TGTGCCAGCAGCTTAGTAGCGGGGGGAAGCGAGACCCAGTACTTC. Residues: CASSLVAGGSETQYF. Filled out from reference TRBV7-9 and TRBJ2-5, the complete variable domain reads DTGVSQNPRHKITKRGQNVTFRCDPISEHNRLYWYRQTLGQGPEFLTYFQNEAQLEKSRLLSDRFSAERPKGSFSTLEIQRTEQGDSAMYLCASSLVAGGSETQYFGPGTRLLVL.

This sequence joins TRBV4-3 and TRBJ1-3, with a weak D call TRBD1 (6 bases). CDR1 is LGHNA, CDR2 YSLEER, per germline. The CDR3 has 16 residues. Trimming left V 0 bases short and J 0 bases short, with 9 bases between. The CDR3 sequence is CASSQDRGASGNTIYF. Here the CDR3 DNA reads TGCGCCAGCAGCCAAGATCGGGGGGCCTCTGGAAACACCATATATTTT.

The chain links TRBV11-1 to TRBJ2-1, with D possibly matching TRBD1 (6 bases). This CDR3 contains 15 residues. V was shortened by 3 bases and J by 4 bases, with 13 bases between the two germline ends. Germline lookup yields CDR1 SGHAT and CDR2 FQDESV (reference sequence). CDR3: CASSFQTGQYNEQFF. CDR3 sequence (DNA): TGTGCCAGCAGCTTCCAGACAGGCCAATACAATGAGCAGTTCTTC.

J is TRBJ1-2 and V is TRBV21-1; TRBD1 reflects the table's D call only, with no check against the DNA. TRBV21-1 is a pseudogene locus. This CDR3 region has 18 residues. The CDR3 coding sequence is TGTGCCAGCAGCACCCACTGGATGACCAGGGGGCTTGTCTATGGCTACACCTTC. Encoded protein: CASSTHWMTRGLVYGYTF.

This chain uses TRBV28 with TRBJ1-2, with a tentative D call TRBD1 (6 bases). This CDR3 region has 16 residues. V was clipped by 5 bases and J by 1 base, with 17 bases between them. The germline V gene encodes CDR1 MDHEN and CDR2 SYDVKM. The chain's CDR3 is CASSLPRTVYNYGYTF. DNA for the CDR3: TGTGCCAGCAGTCTGCCACGGACAGTTTATAACTATGGCTACACCTTC.

The chain has TRBV4-2 and TRBJ1-1; D is ambiguous. The length of the CDR3 is 14 residues. Trimming shortened V by 3 bases and J by 1 base, and 9 bases separated the two germline ends. The germline CDR1 and CDR2 sequences are LGHNA and YNFKEQ. The CDR3 reads CASSQSGGNTEAFF. CDR3 bases: TGTGCCAGCAGCCAGTCAGGTGGGAACACTGAAGCTTTCTTT.

The chain has TRBV11-2 and TRBJ1-4; D call uncertain. V was shortened by 2 bases and J by 13 bases, with 14 bases between the two germline ends. The germline gives CDR1 SGHAT, CDR2 FQNNGV. The CDR3 runs 13 residues. Here the CDR3 DNA reads TGTGCCAGCAGCTTATCAGCGGGAGTGGCACTGTTTTTT. Its protein is CASSLSAGVALFF.

V usage is TRBV10-3 and J usage is TRBJ2-2, with TRBD2 identical over 8 bases. Germline V gene data show CDR1 as ENHRY and CDR2 as SYGVKD. With 10 bases clipped from V and 3 bases from J, the junction kept 7 bases outside the gene matches. The CDR3 consists of 14 residues. The CDR3 DNA follows: TGTGCCACTAATGCACTAGCGGACACCGGGGAGCTGTTTTTT. This gives the protein CATNALADTGELFF.

This chain joins TRBV19 and TRBJ1-2; 7 nucleotides agree with TRBD1. CDR3 length: 13 residues. V was clipped by 3 bases and J by 8 bases; unmatched bases: 6. CDR1 is LNHDA and CDR2 is SQIVND in the germline V gene (reference sequence). The CDR3 DNA is TGTGCCAGTAGTATCCAGGGGGTGGCCGGCTACACCTTC. It codes for CASSIQGVAGYTF. The full variable domain, its missing parts supplied by reference TRBV19 and TRBJ1-2, is DGGITQSPKYLFRKEGQNVTLSCEQNLNHDAMYWYRQDPGQGLRLIYYSQIVNDFQKGDIAEGYSVSREKKESFPLTVTSAQKNPTAFYLCASSIQGVAGYTFGSGTRLTVV.

This rearrangement joins TRBV9 to TRBJ1-2; 8 positions match TRBD1. The V segment lost 0 bases and the J segment 5 bases; nucleotides outside the gene matches: 12. This CDR3 spans 17 amino acids. From germline, CDR1 is SGDLS and CDR2 YYNGEE. DNA of the CDR3: TGTGCCAGCAGCGTAGGGACAGGGAGACTGAATGGATATGGCTACACCTTC. Translating it yields CASSVGTGRLNGYGYTF.

The CDR3 loop reads CASSPQGLTEAFF. CDR3 coding DNA: TGTGCCAGCTCACCCCAGGGACTCACTGAAGCTTTCTTT. The rearrangement links TRBV18 to TRBJ1-1, with D tentatively TRBD1 (5 bases). Trimming cost V 3 bases and J 4 bases, with 9 bases left between them. The CDR3 contains 13 residues. Germline CDR1 is KGHSH and CDR2 is LQKENI. The full variable domain, in which reference TRBV18 and TRBJ1-1 provide the parts outside the CDR3, is NAGVMQNPRHLVRRRGQEARLRCSPMKGHSHVYWYRQLPEEGLKFMVYLQKENIIDESGMPKERFSAEFPKEGPSILRIQQVVRGDSAAYFCASSPQGLTEAFFGQGTRLTVV.

This clone was detected only a few times. This chain joins TRBV30 and TRBJ1-2; D not certain. This CDR3 spans 12 amino acids. Germline V CDR1 and CDR2: GTSNPN, SVGIG (reference sequence). The ends were cut back, 0 bases at V and 6 bases at J, with 8 bases in the middle. In DNA, the CDR3 is TGTGCCTGGAGTGTGAAAACACATGGCTACACCTTC. Translated: CAWSVKTHGYTF.

This clone was counted once. The chain employs TRBV7-3 and TRBJ1-1; D unclear. The CDR3 contains 16 residues. Trimming took off 1 base at V and 1 base at J, with 13 bases between the two ends. The V gene's germline CDR1 is SGHTA and CDR2 FQGTGA. In DNA, the CDR3 is TGTGCCAGCAGCTTAAATCTCATGGCAGGGAACACTGAAGCTTTCTTT. Amino acid sequence: CASSLNLMAGNTEAFF.

This clone appeared a single time. The chain has TRBV19 and TRBJ1-5; D uncertain. There are 13 residues in the CDR3. Germline CDR1 and CDR2: LNHDA and SQIVND (reference sequence). The V end lost 6 bases, the J end lost 5 bases, and 11 bases lay between the germline ends. DNA of the CDR3: TGTGCCAGTAGACCCGACGGGTATCAGCCCCAGCATTTT. This gives the protein CASRPDGYQPQHF.

This clone was observed a single time. J is TRBJ1-1 and V is TRBV7-2; possible D gene TRBD1, 5 bases. Germline CDR1 is SGHTA and CDR2 is FQGNSA. Trimming pared 5 bases from V and 1 base from J, leaving 11 bases between. The CDR3 is 14 amino acids. The CDR3 DNA sequence: TGTGCCAGCAGCCTTCTAGGACAGAACACTGAAGCTTTCTTT. This codes for CASSLLGQNTEAFF.